This T cell receptor beta chain was recorded in a study of blood T cell repertoires in COVID-19. Study as a whole: Researchers got acute and convalescent COVID-19 samples from the United States, Italy and Spain. Sample material is recorded as cDNA or gDNA derived from T cells, B-cell-depleted T cells, or PBMCs.

The CDR3 loop spans 17 amino acids. Germline trimming cut 3 bases from V and 1 base from J; bases unmatched to any gene: 8. Per the germline V gene, CDR1 is SGHTA and CDR2 is FQGNSA. Per the study methods: Amplified reference gene primers provided the basis for estimating nucleated cell counts. TCRdb's copy holds only in-frame clones and misses some; the assay was immunoSEQ multiplex PCR. V and J calls and clone size are those listed in that table; D and trimming were worked out from the DNA. The profile shows about 160,000 clones, 82% of them singletons. The chain links TRBV7-2 to TRBJ2-2, with 7 bases aligning to TRBD1. Sequenced sample: peripheral blood. The sequence derives from an elderly woman with acute or convalescent COVID-19. Here the CDR3 reads CASSLDRQTLNTGELFF. Here the CDR3 DNA reads TGTGCCAGCAGCTTGGACAGGCAGACTTTGAACACCGGGGAGCTGTTTTTT.